This is a list of T cell receptor beta chains from one sample in a study of PD-1 blockade in classical Hodgkin lymphoma. Some clones are missing from TCRdb's copy, which holds only in-frame ones; the method was immunoSEQ multiplex PCR. Seen here are 40,000 to 45,000 clones, over 75% observed once, and the top ten hold roughly 13%. The source was peripheral blood mononuclear cells (PBMCs), collected at baseline. The receptors were gathered from a human donor with classical Hodgkin lymphoma. Both conserved end residues are part of each CDR3. D genes are given only for firm matches. Only some rows state a clone size, as once, few, many or a class for expanded clones.

d_gene: .
abundance: .
j_gene: TRBJ2-7
v_gene: TRBV5-4
CDR3aa: CAITGKGTDEQYF
CDR3nt: TGTGCCATTACTGGAAAGGGAACGGACGAGCAGTACTTC

d_gene: .
abundance: few
j_gene: TRBJ2-7
v_gene: TRBV5-6
CDR3aa: CASSSRSYEQYF
CDR3nt: TGTGCCAGCAGCTCGCGCTCCTACGAGCAGTACTTC

d_gene: .
abundance: once
j_gene: TRBJ2-3
v_gene: TRBV7-2
CDR3aa: CASSFGGAADTQYF
CDR3nt: TGTGCCAGCAGTTTTGGGGGGGCCGCAGATACGCAGTATTTT

d_gene: TRBD1
abundance: .
j_gene: TRBJ1-4
v_gene: TRBV10-3
CDR3aa: CAISESLGQDNEKLFF
CDR3nt: TGTGCCATCAGTGAGTCTTTAGGACAGGACAATGAAAAACTGTTTTTT

d_gene: .
abundance: .
j_gene: TRBJ1-2
v_gene: TRBV5-1
CDR3aa: CASSLGVGLGGGYTF
CDR3nt: TGCGCCAGCAGCTTGGGCGTGGGACTTGGTGGCGGCTACACCTTC

d_gene: .
abundance: few
j_gene: TRBJ1-4
v_gene: TRBV6-5
CDR3aa: CASSKQPILEKLFF
CDR3nt: TGTGCCAGCAGCAAACAGCCTATCCTTGAAAAACTGTTTTTT

d_gene: .
abundance: .
j_gene: TRBJ2-5
v_gene: TRBV7-2
CDR3aa: CASSLGAGRETQYF
CDR3nt: TGTGCCAGCAGCTTGGGGGCGGGGAGGGAGACCCAGTACTTC

d_gene: TRBD1
abundance: few
j_gene: TRBJ2-3
v_gene: TRBV19
CDR3aa: CASSPGQGTDTQYF
CDR3nt: TGTGCCAGTAGTCCCGGACAGGGAACAGATACGCAGTATTTT

d_gene: .
abundance: .
j_gene: TRBJ1-6
v_gene: TRBV10-3
CDR3aa: CAIKSSYNSPLHF
CDR3nt: TGTGCCATCAAGAGCTCCTATAATTCACCCCTCCACTTT

d_gene: .
abundance: .
j_gene: TRBJ2-3
v_gene: TRBV7-2
CDR3aa: CASSLRQGGDTQYF
CDR3nt: TGTGCCAGCAGCTTACGGCAGGGTGGGGATACGCAGTATTTT